This TCR beta chain was profiled in a study of post-analysis software for immune sequencing data (dated by TCRdb to the mid-2010s). Regarding the research as a whole: Recorded disease courses included relapsing-remitting, secondary progressive and progressive-relapsing multiple sclerosis, with some patients lacking subtype annotation. The patient repertoires were set against under 12 previously published healthy control repertoires from donors whose ages ranged from roughly 6 to 25 years. A subset of samples was prepared in parallel using single-end sample barcoding, then pooled and co-amplified after Illumina adapter ligation. The study at large found these results: Direct clustering with F measure showed strong co-clustering of samples prepared in the same batch, prompting a batch-effect correction. The multiple sclerosis patient group was slightly younger than the control group. Normalized Chao1 diversity was significantly lower in multiple sclerosis patients than controls, suggesting substantial peripheral T-cell clonal expansion. Significantly higher frequencies in patients than in controls were found for roughly 5 TRBV segments, including TRBV5-6, TRBV5-1 and TRBV20-1.

The library was obtained by PCR. The data were produced on an Illumina HiSeq 2500. Unique molecular identifiers were incorporated into TCR beta cDNA libraries to reduce PCR and sequencing biases. Approximately 500,000 cDNA molecules were obtained for every 1 to 10 million input T cells, so each molecule roughly corresponded to one T cell. The same protocol used for the earlier healthy control dataset was applied to prepare and sequence the patient libraries. Samples belonging to the same batch were prepared together, multiplexed and sequenced on a shared HiSeq lane. The authors processed their data as follows. Raw barcoded reads were processed with MIGEC, and single-read molecular identifier groups were discarded before consensus assembly and CDR3 extraction. Clonotype tables were post-analysed with VDJtools, and diversity was normalized by down-sampling all datasets to the smallest sample size. To correct batch-related cross-sample contamination, repertoire overlap clustering matched CDR3 amino acid sequences but not nucleotide sequences. Using fastp trimming at Q25 and MiXCR clonotype assembly, TCRdb reanalyzed the public sequencing data and kept in-frame beta chains. Entries that share a CDR3 protein sequence are merged under the most common genes and DNA. The V and J calls were determined by TCRdb, not by the authors. The sample table lists about 680,000 distinct CDR3 sequences, 59% of them with a count of one. About 11% of the sample belongs to the ten largest clones.

To demonstrate the VDJtools post-analysis software, TCR beta repertoires were profiled from the peripheral blood of some 12 young patients with multiple sclerosis. The multiple sclerosis patients were children and adolescents between roughly 6 and 16 years of age. From the cysteine up to the phenylalanine, the CDR3 has a length of 17 residues. Just CDR3 DNA is preserved here, 51 bases in frame from base 1. Trimming takes 0 bases from V and 0 bases from J, and the germline ends sit 13 bases apart. CDR1 and CDR2 are read off the germline V gene as SGHVS and FQNEAQ. There are a few counts of this clonotype. Its antigen remains unidentified. It has no much larger one-base neighbor in the sample; base qualities were not kept.

The receptor chain draws on TRBV7-8 and TRBJ2-3, with no D gene named confidently. This clonotype was sampled from a girl aged 2 to 10 with multiple sclerosis. Input material: blood. The CDR3 sequence is CASSLAVYRGSTDTQYF. The base sequence is TGTGCCAGCAGCTTAGCGGTCTACCGCGGCAGCACAGATACGCAGTATTTT.